The 8 T cell receptor beta chains in this list originate from one sample, sequenced in a study of blood T cell repertoires in COVID-19. Repertoires were generated with immunoSEQ multiplex PCR, while TCRdb's copy carries only in-frame clones and drops some. The repertoire includes about 410,000 clones, 89% of them detected once, and approximately 1.5% sits in the top ten. Input material: peripheral blood. The receptors originated from a woman in her forties with COVID-19, enrolled during active disease.

The gene calls are TRBV28 and TRBJ1-4, with D perhaps TRBD1 (5 bases). Trimming pared 6 bases from V and 3 bases from J, leaving 11 bases between. The CDR3 is 14 amino acids. Germline V lookup: CDR1 MDHEN, CDR2 SYDVKM. The CDR3 DNA follows: TGTGCCAGCAGCCGGGGGGGTGCTAATGAAAAACTGTTTTTT. Translating gives CASSRGGANEKLFF.

The chain joins TRBV6-4 to TRBJ2-2; TRBD1 matches 7 bases. This CDR3 has 15 residues. Germline trimming cut 5 bases from V and 4 bases from J; bases unmatched to any gene: 7. CDR1 and CDR2 (germline): MRHNA, SNTAGT. The CDR3 sequence: CASSPRGLSTGELFF. The DNA of the CDR3 is TGTGCCAGCAGTCCGAGGGGGCTGAGCACCGGGGAGCTGTTTTTT.

This chain connects TRBV28 to TRBJ1-1; 9 positions match TRBD1. V lost 6 bases to trimming and J lost 5 bases; unmatched junction nucleotides: 10. Looked up from germline, CDR1 is MDHEN and CDR2 is SYDVKM. The CDR3 spans 15 residues. CDR3 sequence reads: CASSLPGQGATEAFF. For the CDR3, the DNA is TGTGCCAGCAGCTTACCGGGACAGGGAGCGACTGAAGCTTTCTTT.

The table lists this clone with a count of one. The chain recombines TRBV6-4 with TRBJ1-1; 7 bases align to TRBD1. The CDR3 spans 13 residues. After removal of 5 bases from V and 6 bases from J, the junction contained 6 bases not matched to a gene. Germline V gene lookup returns CDR1 MRHNA and CDR2 SNTAGT. In DNA form, the CDR3 reads TGTGCCAGCAGTAGCCGGGACAGATCTGAAGCTTTCTTT. This gives the protein CASSSRDRSEAFF.

The chain combines TRBV28 with TRBJ1-2; 10 bases agree with TRBD1. Trimming cost V 6 bases and J 8 bases; bases outside gene matches: 12. CDR1 and CDR2 (germline): MDHEN, SYDVKM. The CDR3 has 15 amino acids. The CDR3 DNA sequence: TGTGCCAGCAGGCTAAGACAGGGGGCGTATGAGGGCTACACCTTC. Its translation is CASRLRQGAYEGYTF.

The chain recombines TRBV19 with TRBJ2-7; 8 bases agree with TRBD1. CDR3 length equals 14 residues. Germline assignment: CDR1 LNHDA and CDR2 SQIVND (reference sequence). V trimming: 6 bases; J trimming: 7 bases; junction bases outside the gene matches: 11. The CDR3 protein is CASSSGQGPTEQYF. The CDR3 bases are TGTGCCAGTAGCTCCGGACAGGGACCTACGGAGCAGTACTTC.

This chain connects TRBV4-3 to TRBJ2-7; D not resolved. Trimming took 0 bases from V and 4 from J, leaving 16 bases between them. Germline V gene data show CDR1 as LGHNA and CDR2 as YSLEER. The CDR3 is 16 residues long. CDR3 in amino acids: CASSQERGLMVYEQYF. The CDR3 DNA reads TGCGCCAGCAGCCAAGAACGAGGTTTGATGGTTTACGAGCAGTACTTC.

This rearrangement joins TRBV6-5 to TRBJ2-7; D might be TRBD1 (6 bases). Germline V gene data show CDR1 as MNHEY and CDR2 as SVGAGI. The CDR3 consists of 13 residues. V was shortened by 5 bases and J by 3 bases, with 11 bases between the two germline ends. CDR3 protein: CASSHRVDYEQYF. CDR3 DNA sequence: TGTGCCAGCAGTCACAGGGTGGACTACGAGCAGTACTTC.